This TCR beta chain was sequenced in a study of memory CD4+ T cells and cytomegalovirus serostatus. About this clone itself: Its matching antigen is unknown.

Study-wide results and limits: Each of some 67 CMV-associated TCRbeta sequences occurred in one to five individuals.

The assay was immunoSEQ multiplex PCR, and TCRdb's table has in-frame clones only and misses some. The sample lists 50,000 to 55,000 clones; approximately 78% were seen once. The sort gate was single viable CD3+CD4+CD8-CD45RO+ cells for memory CD4+ T cells. CDR1 and CDR2 from the germline V gene are SGHNT and YYREEE (reference sequence). The CDR3 is 15 amino acids. J lost 16 bases, V lost 3 bases, and 16 bases had no gene match. The chain joins TRBV5-4 to TRBJ1-6, with 7 positions matching TRBD1. The receptor was derived from an adult in good health and CMV-seronegative. The source material was memory CD4+ T cells from blood. The CDR3 bases are TGTGCCAGCAGCTCCTCCCGGACAGGCCTCCCGGTTCTCCACTTT. It translates to CASSSSRTGLPVLHF.